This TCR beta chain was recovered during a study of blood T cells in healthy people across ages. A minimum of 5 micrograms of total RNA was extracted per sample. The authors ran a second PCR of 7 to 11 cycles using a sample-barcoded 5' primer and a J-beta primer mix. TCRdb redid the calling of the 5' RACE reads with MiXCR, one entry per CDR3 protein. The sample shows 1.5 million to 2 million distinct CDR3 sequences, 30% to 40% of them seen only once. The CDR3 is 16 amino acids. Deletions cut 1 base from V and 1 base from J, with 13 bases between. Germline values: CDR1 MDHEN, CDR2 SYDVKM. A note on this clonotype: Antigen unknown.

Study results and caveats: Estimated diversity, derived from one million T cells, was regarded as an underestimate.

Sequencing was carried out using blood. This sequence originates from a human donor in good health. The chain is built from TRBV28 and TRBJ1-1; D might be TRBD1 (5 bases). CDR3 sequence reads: CASSLFGGTGNTEAFF. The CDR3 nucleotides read TGTGCCAGCAGTTTATTTGGGGGAACGGGGAACACTGAAGCTTTCTTT.